This T cell receptor (beta chain) comes out of a study of cytomegalovirus exposure and HLA in healthy donors (dated by TCRdb to 2017 to 2019). Describing the broader study: In an earlier analysis of fewer than 750 of the donors, 276 Gb of sequence data and 90 million to 130 million unique TCR beta sequences from 150 million to 200 million T cells were reported. An early release covering roughly 600 HLA-typed donors comprised approximately 300 gigabases of sequencing data and approximately 85 million unique TCR sequences. Of the roughly 430 genotyped donors, about 80% fell in the genetic ancestry cluster associated with self-reported Caucasian donors. The study was designed to test whether signatures of past pathogen exposure could be identified by cataloging public T cell receptors. The study used immunosequencing to profile the T cell repertoires of around 600 subjects and linked those repertoires to cytomegalovirus serostatus. Along with the 666-subject first cohort, a separate validation cohort of around 110 different subjects was used. High-throughput TCR immunosequencing, statistical association of individual TCRs with disease status, and machine learning were combined to predict cytomegalovirus infection status. A later analysis re-analyzed previously published TCR beta repertoires from about 600 donors and added high-resolution HLA genotyping to study TCR occurrence patterns. The later analysis used no new phenotypic data to find candidate immune exposures, relying instead on TCR beta sequences and their occurrence across donors. To decide whether each TCR beta V gene segment behaved as functional or pseudogenic, an earlier analysis of over 500 of the donors relied on high-throughput TCR beta sequencing. Donor age, sex, ethnicity and CMV serostatus were compiled together with the repertoire data. A later genetic analysis used genome-wide SNP genotypes for about 60% of the 666 donors, treating that subset as a discovery cohort. All discovery cohort repertoires had been generated on a single sequencing platform. Class I and class II HLA loci were covered by the typing at four-digit resolution. The number of donors typed differed by locus, with roughly 620-640 for A, B, C, DRB1 and DQB1, roughly 550 for DQA1, 600 to 610 for DPA1, and some 440 for DPB1. Four to six DR-DQ haplotypes were handled as single units for association and clustering, since linkage in the cohort was strong. Among 398 genotyped donors of the cohort, an average of around 240,000 unique TCR beta nucleotide sequences was sequenced per donor, of which about 18% were non-productive.

Library construction relied on the immunoSEQ multiplex PCR assay. The multiplex PCR relied on a mix of 60 forward primers for TCR Vbeta segments and 13 reverse primers for TCR Jbeta segments. The CDR3 region of rearranged TCR beta genes was amplified from genomic DNA by a multiplex PCR assay. Amplified TCR beta libraries were sequenced as 87-base-pair reads on the Illumina HiSeq System. The authors processed their data as follows. A later analysis tallied 80 million to 95 million unique TCR beta chains across the approximately 670 repertoires, and about 10 million of those chains were shared by two or more donors. A nearest-neighbor algorithm error-corrected the raw reads and collapsed the reads into unique sequences, merging closely related sequences to remove PCR and sequencing errors. CDR3 sequences were aligned to IMGT reference sequences to assign V, D and J gene segments. For a sequence to be retained, at least a six-nucleotide match to both a V gene segment and a J gene segment was required. A rearrangement was called productive if the CDR3 had no stop codons and remained in frame with V and J, and every other rearrangement was called non-productive. CDR3 was defined according to IMGT convention as the region running from the second conserved V-encoded cysteine to the conserved J-encoded phenylalanine. The earlier analysis of around 640 of the donors excluded sequences that lacked an unambiguous match to a single V gene segment. In an earlier analysis of almost 600 of the donors, a V segment was called functional when productive rearrangements were above 56.7%, and segregating when the standard deviation between donors exceeded 5%. A statistical classification framework was built to diagnose cytomegalovirus status from the catalog of TCR beta chain sequences. A later analysis assigned V and J genes by comparing TCR nucleotide sequences with IMGT/GENE-DB human TR gene sequences. Using the TCRdist pipeline, a later analysis assigned CDR3 sequences along with most-parsimonious VDJ recombination scenarios. In a later analysis, every TCR beta chain was defined by the combination of its CDR3 amino acid sequence and its V-gene family, and reads without a unique V-gene family were dropped. In a later analysis, around 650 highly shared, low-generation-probability nucleotide sequences were removed to address suspected cross-contamination and a sequencing artifact. In a later analysis, a clonal expansion index was calculated for each public chain from normalized within-repertoire ranks of inferred template counts. A later analysis computed generation probabilities with a VDJ recombination model fitted to out-of-frame rearrangements, and checked the results against IGoR. A later analysis scored TCR-TCR, TCR-HLA and TCR-CMV co-occurrence with hypergeometric tests, applying a repertoire-size bias correction to TCR pairs. To estimate false discovery rates, a later analysis permuted the HLA or CMV assignments 20 times. A later analysis grouped co-occurring TCRs with DBSCAN, adding TCRdist sequence similarity when clustering within HLA-allele-positive subsets. Repertoires with fewer than 30,000 or more than 120,000 public chains were left out of co-occurrence clustering, as were five repertoires with anomalous nucleotide sharing. The table comes from immuneACCESS by way of TCRdb, which keeps in-frame sequences with V and J called. Part of the clones is missing from these tables; in studies checked, under half for an unresolved V gene and the rest for unknown reasons. That table gives V, J and clone size, and the DNA gave D and trimming. In this sample the table shows approximately 120,000 clones, about 79% of which occur a single time. The leading ten clones occupy 1.9% of the sample.

In total, 500 to 700 healthy bone marrow donors made up the cohort. All cohort members were sampled while nominally healthy, although unrecorded immune exposures were likely present. The donor was CMV seronegative and belonged to the group of over 350 seronegative cohort members. A peripheral blood sample was provided by each donor, and peripheral blood mononuclear cells were used for TCR beta sequencing. The Qiagen DNeasy Blood Extraction Kit was used to extract genomic DNA from the blood cell samples. Beyond this particular receptor, the publication reports: A group of highly shared sequence variants was considered likely to be a technical artifact of the sequencing pipeline. Specific HLA alleles were associated with some 15,000 TCR beta sequences at a false discovery rate of 0.05 in a later analysis. Several of the top co-occurrence clusters appeared to be linked to parvovirus B19, influenza, CMV and Epstein-Barr virus, according to a later analysis. In a later analysis, the rate of TCR association differed among HLA loci, with DRB1 alleles having the most associated TCRs and HLA-C alleles having the fewest. Sequencing depth was assumed to be roughly uniform across donors in the presence/absence analyses, though that assumption may not hold. While some public TCRs were present in many individuals, most TCR sequences turned up only very rarely across donors. According to the authors, the approach could potentially be generalized to other disease states and immunological phenotypes. In a later genetic analysis, a missense DCLRE1C variant was associated with V-gene and J-gene trimming of TCR beta chains, and the association was replicated in an independent cohort. Because the 87-base-pair reads could not distinguish some IMGT-functional V segments, including TRBV6-2 and TRBV6-3, those segments were excluded. In a later analysis, most CMV-associated TCR beta chains were found to appear HLA-restricted, with HLA associations seemingly driven largely by CMV exposure. The only immune exposure information available for the cohort was CMV serostatus. Broadly in line with IMGT annotations, most TCR beta V segments showed up in productive rearrangements about 87% or about 30% of the time in an earlier analysis of 587 of the donors. The classifier was reported to diagnose cytomegalovirus status with high specificity and sensitivity in both the original cohort and the validation cohort. A few of the identified cytomegalovirus-associated TCR beta chains were confirmed in vitro to be specific for cytomegalovirus antigens. Compared with the 666-donor mean, donors in an Asian-associated ancestry cluster had fewer N-insertions in productive TCRs, according to a later genetic analysis. A later analysis found that HLA-associated TCR beta chains were more clonally expanded and had lower generation probabilities than equally common non-associated chains. Because counts were too low, about 15 rarely observed V segments, including chromosome 9 orphons, were left out of the earlier analysis of about 500 of the donors. This cohort had only TCR beta chains sequenced, and the lack of alpha or paired-chain data limited which features could be detected. A further reported finding was that TCR beta sequences accurately predicted the HLA-A and HLA-B alleles for most subjects in the first cohort. The study gave a list of some 150 TCR beta chains associated with cytomegalovirus. Because HLA typing was missing for some donors at each locus, association tests included only the typed subset. Strong co-occurrence of HLA alleles, especially DR and DQ, made assigning TCR associations to individual alleles difficult. Linkage disequilibrium might explain the correlated functional status among segregating V segments, but an unknown experimental factor could not be ruled out.

Comment on this clone: The antigen this receptor binds is unknown. Base qualities are not at hand, and no much larger clone is one base apart.

Germline trimming amounts to 7 bases on V and 3 bases on J, with 9 as the count of junction bases outside the gene matches. The CDR1 and CDR2 encoded by the germline V gene (reference sequence) are MNHNY and SVGAGI. The CDR3, from cysteine to phenylalanine, totals 16 residues. CDR3 DNA is the only sequence kept; it has 48 bases, read in frame from the first base. The chain couples TRBV6-6 to TRBJ2-3; 11 bases in the middle match TRBD2. The sequence derives from a man in his fifties in good health and CMV-seronegative. Material: PBMCs. Here the CDR3 is given as CASTGGSGGVTDTQYF. DNA sequence: TGTGCCAGCACCGGGGGTAGCGGGGGGGTTACAGATACGCAGTATTTT.